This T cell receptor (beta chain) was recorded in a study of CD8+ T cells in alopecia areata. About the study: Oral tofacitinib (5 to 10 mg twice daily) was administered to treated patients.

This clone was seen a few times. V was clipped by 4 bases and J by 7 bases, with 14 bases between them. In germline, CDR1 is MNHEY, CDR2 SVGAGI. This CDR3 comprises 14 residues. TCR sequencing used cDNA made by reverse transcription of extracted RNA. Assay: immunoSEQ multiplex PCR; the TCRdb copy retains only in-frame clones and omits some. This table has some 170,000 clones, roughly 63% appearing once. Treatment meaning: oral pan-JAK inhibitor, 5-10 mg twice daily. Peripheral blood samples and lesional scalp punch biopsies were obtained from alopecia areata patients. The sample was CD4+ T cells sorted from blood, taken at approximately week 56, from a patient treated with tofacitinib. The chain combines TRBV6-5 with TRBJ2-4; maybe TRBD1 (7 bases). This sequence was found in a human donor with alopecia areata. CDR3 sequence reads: CASSFRGVGNIQYF. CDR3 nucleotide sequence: TGTGCCAGCAGTTTCAGGGGGGTCGGGAACATTCAGTACTTC.